This T cell receptor (beta chain) comes out of a study of blood T cell repertoires in COVID-19. Here immunoSEQ multiplex PCR was the method, and the copy in TCRdb shows in-frame clones only, minus some. This sample has about 300,000 clones, with over 75% found just once. Specimen: peripheral blood. The receptor's source is a human donor in a cohort sampled during active COVID-19.

CDR3 bases: TGTGCCACCAGCAGGACAGGGCGCTACGAGCAGTACTTC. Its translation is CATSRTGRYEQYF. This sequence joins TRBV15 and TRBJ2-7, with 7 bases aligning to TRBD1. The ends lost 3 bases at V and 3 bases at J; junction bases unmatched: 2. Germline lookup yields CDR1 LNHNV and CDR2 YYDKDF (reference sequence). The CDR3 spans 13 residues.